The 7 T cell receptor beta chains given below trace back to one sample, sequenced in a study of Graves' ophthalmopathy and Graves' hyperthyroidism. RNA transcripts yielded amplified TCR beta CDR3 regions. RT-PCR was first run with HTBI primers, then multiplex PCR in a second round. TCRdb independently ran MiXCR on the multiplex PCR reads; one entry per CDR3 protein. The sample has roughly 420,000 distinct CDR3 sequences, around 20% seen once; the top ten hold approximately 3%. Material for sequencing was peripheral blood. The receptors were gathered from a woman aged 18-29 years with stable Graves' hyperthyroidism.

V and J are TRBV9 and TRBJ1-2, with D unresolved. V was pared by 1 base and J by 8 bases, with 6 bases between. This CDR3 has 11 amino acids. Germline CDR1 reads SGDLS; CDR2 reads YYNGEE. CDR3 DNA: TGTGCCAGCAGCGTAAATGGAGGCTACACCTTC. It encodes CASSVNGGYTF.

This chain links TRBV19 with TRBJ2-2; D assignment may be TRBD1 or TRBD2 (5 bases each). Trimming removed 3 bases at V and 2 bases at J, with 10 bases between. The CDR3 contains 15 residues. CDR1 is LNHDA and CDR2 is SQIVND in the germline V gene (reference sequence). CDR3 protein: CASSIGGLNTGELFF. The DNA of the CDR3 is TGTGCCAGTAGTATTGGGGGTCTTAACACCGGGGAGCTGTTTTTT.

Many counts were recorded for this clonotype. One end of the junction varies from germline; a read error may be responsible. This chain uses TRBV19 with TRBJ2-7; D unclear. Germline V gene lookup returns CDR1 LNHDA and CDR2 SQIVND (reference sequence). The CDR3 is 11 amino acids. CDR3 in amino acids: CVSSLGYEQYF. CDR3 DNA: TGTGTCAGTAGTTTGGGCTACGAGCAGTACTTC.

This chain links TRBV19 with TRBJ1-1; no definite D call. V lost 6 bases and J lost 3, with 11 bases in between. The CDR3 loop spans 13 amino acids. CDR1 LNHDA and CDR2 SQIVND come from the germline V gene (reference sequence). CDR3 DNA: TGTGCCAGTAGCCCGCTGAGGGACACTGAAGCTTTCTTT. Its protein product is CASSPLRDTEAFF.

CDR3: CASSVTGTGGNEQYF. The CDR3 DNA reads TGTGCCAGTAGTGTTACCGGGACAGGGGGCAACGAGCAGTACTTC. The V gene is TRBV19, the J gene TRBJ2-7; TRBD1 matches at 12 bases. The CDR3 consists of 15 residues. J was trimmed by 5 bases and V by 5 bases; bases with no gene match: 7. Germline CDR1 reads LNHDA; CDR2 reads SQIVND (reference sequence).

This clonotype was seen ten or more times. V and J are TRBV11-1 and TRBJ2-2, with 10 bases lining up with TRBD2. The CDR3 extends over 16 amino acids. The germline V gene has CDR1 SGHAT and CDR2 FQDESV (reference sequence). The J segment lost 7 bases and the V segment lost 3 bases, leaving 8 bases of the junction unmatched. Here the CDR3 reads CASSFQREGRSGELFF. Written as DNA, the CDR3 is TGTGCCAGCAGCTTCCAGCGGGAGGGCCGTAGCGGGGAGCTGTTTTTT.

This clonotype was recorded at least ten times. The chain is built from TRBV9 and TRBJ2-7, with 7 nucleotides matching TRBD1. Germline assignment: CDR1 SGDLS and CDR2 YYNGEE. V was pared by 5 bases and J by 7 bases, with 15 bases of the junction left unmatched. The CDR3 extends over 15 amino acids. The CDR3 coding sequence is TGTGCCAGCAGTGAGACGACAGGGAGAGCAGGAGAGCAGTACTTC. Translating it yields CASSETTGRAGEQYF.